This passage covers 9 T cell receptor beta chains from one sample sequenced in a study of cytomegalovirus exposure and HLA in healthy donors. Generated by immunoSEQ multiplex PCR, the TCRdb table keeps only in-frame clones and is missing some. This table holds under 250,000 clones, less than 90% found once. The sample was PBMCs. These receptors were taken from a man younger than 35 in good health and CMV-seropositive.

J is TRBJ2-1 and V is TRBV7-8; D perhaps matches TRBD2 (8 bases). Trimming cost V 7 bases and J 3 bases, with 19 bases left between them. From germline, CDR1 is SGHVS and CDR2 FQNEAQ. The CDR3 has 16 residues. The CDR3 DNA reads TGTGCCAGCATTCAGGGGGGGACTAGTGACTACAATGAGCAGTTCTTC. It encodes CASIQGGTSDYNEQFF.

This clone was counted once. This sequence joins TRBV6-4 and TRBJ2-2; 10 nucleotides match TRBD2. CDR1 and CDR2 (germline): MRHNA, SNTAGT. CDR3 length: 15 residues. V was clipped by 3 bases and J by 3 bases; unmatched bases: 1. CDR3 sequence reads: CASSEGLADTGELFF. DNA of the CDR3: TGTGCCAGCAGTGAAGGACTAGCGGACACCGGGGAGCTGTTTTTT.

In its sample, this clone was seen a few times. This chain joins TRBV5-4 and TRBJ1-2; no clear D gene. From germline, CDR1 is SGHNT and CDR2 YYREEE (reference sequence). This CDR3 comprises 15 residues. V lost 1 base to trimming and J lost 4 bases, with 14 bases between them. DNA for the CDR3: TGTGCCAGCAGCTTGAATTACGCGGGCGGCTATGGCTACACCTTC. Amino acid sequence: CASSLNYAGGYGYTF. The full variable domain, in which reference TRBV5-4 and TRBJ1-2 provide the parts outside the CDR3, is ETGVTQSPTHLIKTRGQQVTLRCSSQSGHNTVSWYQQALGQGPQFIFQYYREEENGRGNFPPRFSGLQFPNYSSELNVNALELDDSALYLCASSLNYAGGYGYTFGSGTRLTVV.

With regard to this clone: This sample also contains other DNA sequences that code for the same CDR3. CDR3 bases: TGTGCCAGCAGCGTGGAAGCAACTAATGAAAAACTGTTTTTT. Its translation: CASSVEATNEKLFF. The V and J genes are TRBV2 and TRBJ1-4; D unresolved. This CDR3 is built from 14 residues. CDR1 and CDR2 from the germline V gene are SNHLY and FYNNEI. V lost 6 bases, J lost 0 bases, and 8 bases lay in between.

This chain connects TRBV7-9 to TRBJ2-7, with 7 bases that match TRBD1. V shed 2 bases and J 3 bases; nucleotides not matched to a gene: 4. Germline assignment: CDR1 SEHNR and CDR2 FQNEAQ (reference sequence). The CDR3 runs to 14 residues. CDR3 nucleotides: TGTGCCAGCAGCTTAAAGGGGGCTAGCTACGAGCAGTACTTC. It codes for CASSLKGASYEQYF.

The genes are TRBV29-1 and TRBJ2-1; no definite D call. V gave up 6 bases and J gave up 8 bases, with 8 bases separating them. The CDR3 runs 10 residues. Germline lookup yields CDR1 SQVTM and CDR2 ANQGSEA. CDR3 residues: CSVDIYEQFF. CDR3 bases: TGCAGCGTGGATATCTATGAGCAGTTCTTC.

This clone appeared a few times. The chain carries TRBV2 and TRBJ1-1, with TRBD1 matching 8 bases. CDR3 length: 16 residues. Germline CDR1 reads SNHLY; CDR2 reads FYNNEI. V shed 7 bases and J 4 bases; nucleotides not matched to a gene: 14. Written as DNA, the CDR3 is TGTGCCAGCACCTTGCGCGAGACAGGGGATTTCACTGAAGCTTTCTTT. It encodes CASTLRETGDFTEAFF. Drawing the rest from reference TRBV2 and TRBJ1-1, the complete variable domain is EPEVTQTPSHQVTQMGQEVILRCVPISNHLYFYWYRQILGQKVEFLVSFYNNEISEKSEIFDDQFSVERPDGSNFTLKIRSTKLEDSAMYFCASTLRETGDFTEAFFGQGTRLTVV.

The chain links TRBV5-1 to TRBJ2-3; D unresolved. The CDR3 runs to 14 residues. Trimming removed 4 bases from V and 2 bases from J, with 11 bases in between. Germline loops: CDR1 SGHRS, CDR2 YFSETQ. In DNA form, the CDR3 reads TGCGCCAGCAGCCAGCGCACGATCACAGATACGCAGTATTTT. It specifies CASSQRTITDTQYF.

The table lists this clone with a few counts. The rearrangement joins TRBV19 to TRBJ1-2; possibly TRBD1 for D (6 bases). CDR3 size: 14 residues. V was pared by 7 bases and J by 8 bases, with 20 bases between. Germline CDR1 reads LNHDA; CDR2 reads SQIVND (reference sequence). In DNA, the CDR3 is TGTGCCAGTACCCTTGGGGGGGCCCCGTCCGGCTACACCTTC. Encoded protein: CASTLGGAPSGYTF.